This T cell receptor beta chain was sequenced for a study of beta chain features in type 1 diabetes. Study-level points and caveats: The naive, central memory and Treg TCRB repertoires looked more alike in patients than they did in healthy donors. Moderate yet significant TCRB CDR3 shortening was seen in Type 1 diabetes patients in all four CD4+ subsets. Insertions at VDJ junctions were less frequent in type 1 diabetes patients. These patients also deleted more nucleotides at the same junctions.

V gave up 6 bases and J gave up 1 base, with 9 bases separating them. CDR1 and CDR2 (germline): SGHTA, FQGNSA. The CDR3 is 13 residues long. This clone has just a few counts. What it recognizes is unknown. As every portion of the isolated RNA was reverse transcribed, the sequencing read expressed TCRB transcripts. Naive, central memory and regulatory T cell samples averaged about 3.5 million reads. The data were produced by immunoSEQ multiplex PCR, yet TCRdb's version contains in-frame clones alone and is incomplete. The table includes about 180,000 clones, roughly 8% detected once. Sequenced: central memory CD4+ T cells from blood. The V gene is TRBV7-2, the J gene TRBJ1-1; TRBD1 might be the D (5 bases). This TCR was sampled from a man younger than 35 with type 1 diabetes. The CDR3 reads CASRSGQNTEAFF. DNA of the CDR3: TGTGCCAGCAGATCAGGACAGAACACTGAAGCTTTCTTT.